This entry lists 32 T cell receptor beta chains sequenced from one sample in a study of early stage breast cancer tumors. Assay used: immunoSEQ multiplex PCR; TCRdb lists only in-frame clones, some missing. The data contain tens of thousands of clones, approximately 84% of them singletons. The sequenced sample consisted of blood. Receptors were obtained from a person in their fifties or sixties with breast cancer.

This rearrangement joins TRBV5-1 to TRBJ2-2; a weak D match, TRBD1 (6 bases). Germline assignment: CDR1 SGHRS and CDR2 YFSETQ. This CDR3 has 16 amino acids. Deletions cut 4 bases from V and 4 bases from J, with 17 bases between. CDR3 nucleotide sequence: TGCGCCAGCAGCGGAGGACAGAGAGGGTTCACCGGGGAGCTGTTTTTT. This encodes CASSGGQRGFTGELFF.

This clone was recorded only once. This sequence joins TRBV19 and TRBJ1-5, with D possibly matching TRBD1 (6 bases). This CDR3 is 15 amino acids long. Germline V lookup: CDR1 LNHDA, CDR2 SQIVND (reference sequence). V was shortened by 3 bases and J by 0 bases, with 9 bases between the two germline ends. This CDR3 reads CASSMTGNSNQPQHF. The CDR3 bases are TGTGCCAGTAGTATGACAGGAAATAGCAATCAGCCCCAGCATTTT.

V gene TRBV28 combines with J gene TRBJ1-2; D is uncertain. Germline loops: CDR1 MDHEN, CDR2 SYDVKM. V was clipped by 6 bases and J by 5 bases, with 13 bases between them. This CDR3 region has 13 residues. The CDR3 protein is CASRPPGRYGYTF. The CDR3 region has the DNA TGTGCCAGCAGACCCCCGGGGAGGTATGGCTACACCTTC.

The CDR3 nucleotides are TGCAGTCCCTGGGGGGGAGATACGCAGTATTTT. Amino acids: CSPWGGDTQYF. The chain carries TRBV20-1 and TRBJ2-3, with 7 nucleotides matching TRBD2. Losses at the gene ends were 8 bases for V and 5 bases for J; bases not matched to a gene: 4. Germline V gene sequence: CDR1 DFQATT, CDR2 SNEGSKA (reference sequence). The CDR3 is 11 residues long.

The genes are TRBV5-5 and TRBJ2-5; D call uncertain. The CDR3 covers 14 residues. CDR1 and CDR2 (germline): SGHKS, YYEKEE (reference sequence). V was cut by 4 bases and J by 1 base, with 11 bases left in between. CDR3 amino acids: CASSRAGFQETQYF. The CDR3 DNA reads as TGTGCCAGCAGCCGTGCCGGTTTCCAAGAGACCCAGTACTTC. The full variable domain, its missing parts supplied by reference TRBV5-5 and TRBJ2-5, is DAGVTQSPTHLIKTRGQQVTLRCSPISGHKSVSWYQQVLGQGPQFIFQYYEKEERGRGNFPDRFSARQFPNYSSELNVNALLLGDSALYLCASSRAGFQETQYFGPGTRLLVL.

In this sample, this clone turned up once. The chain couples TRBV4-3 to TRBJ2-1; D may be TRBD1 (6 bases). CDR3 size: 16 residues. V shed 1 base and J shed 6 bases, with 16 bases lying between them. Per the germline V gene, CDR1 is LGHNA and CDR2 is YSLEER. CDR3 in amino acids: CASSQGRRIGGNEQFF. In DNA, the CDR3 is TGCGCCAGCAGCCAAGGGCGGCGGATAGGGGGCAATGAGCAGTTCTTC.

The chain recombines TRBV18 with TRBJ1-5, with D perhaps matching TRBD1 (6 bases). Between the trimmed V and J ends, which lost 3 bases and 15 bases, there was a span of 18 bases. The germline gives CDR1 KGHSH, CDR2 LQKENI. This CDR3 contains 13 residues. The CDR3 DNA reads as TGTGCCAGCTCACCTAATACAGGGTCTGAGGGGCATTTT. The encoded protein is CASSPNTGSEGHF.

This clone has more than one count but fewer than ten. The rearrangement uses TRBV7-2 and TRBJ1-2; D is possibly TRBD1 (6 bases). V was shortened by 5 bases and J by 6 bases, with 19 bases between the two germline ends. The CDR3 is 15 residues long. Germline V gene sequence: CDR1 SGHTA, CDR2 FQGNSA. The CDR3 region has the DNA TGTGCCAGCAGCCCCCTCGTGGGGGCAGGGAATGGCTACACCTTC. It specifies CASSPLVGAGNGYTF.

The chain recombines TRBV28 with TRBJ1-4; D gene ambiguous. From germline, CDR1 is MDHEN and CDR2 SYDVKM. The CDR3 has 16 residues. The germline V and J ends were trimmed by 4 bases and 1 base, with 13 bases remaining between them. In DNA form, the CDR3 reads TGTGCCAGCAGTTCCCGGGCCACGGGAACTAATGAAAAACTGTTTTTT. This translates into CASSSRATGTNEKLFF.

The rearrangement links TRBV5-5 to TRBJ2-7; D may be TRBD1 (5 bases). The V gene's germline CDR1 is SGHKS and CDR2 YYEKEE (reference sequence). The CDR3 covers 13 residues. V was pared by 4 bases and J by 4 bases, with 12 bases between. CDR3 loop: CASSLLGVYEQYF. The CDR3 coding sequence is TGTGCCAGCAGCCTGCTAGGGGTTTACGAGCAGTACTTC.

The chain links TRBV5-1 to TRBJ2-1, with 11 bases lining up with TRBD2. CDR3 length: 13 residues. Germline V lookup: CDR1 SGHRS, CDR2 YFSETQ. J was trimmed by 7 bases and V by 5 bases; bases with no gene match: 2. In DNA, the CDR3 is TGCGCCAGCAGTCTAGCGGGAGGTAATGAGCAGTTCTTC. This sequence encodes CASSLAGGNEQFF.

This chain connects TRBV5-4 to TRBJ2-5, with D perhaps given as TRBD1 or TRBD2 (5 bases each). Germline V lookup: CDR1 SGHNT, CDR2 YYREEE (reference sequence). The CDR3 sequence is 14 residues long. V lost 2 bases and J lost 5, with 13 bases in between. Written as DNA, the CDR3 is TGTGCCAGCAGCTTACCGGGACGCTCTGAGACCCAGTACTTC. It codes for CASSLPGRSETQYF.

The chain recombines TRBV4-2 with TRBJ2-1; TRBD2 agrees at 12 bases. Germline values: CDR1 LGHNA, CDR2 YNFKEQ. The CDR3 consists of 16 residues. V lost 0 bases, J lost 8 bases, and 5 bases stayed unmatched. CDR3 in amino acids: CASSQDPSGRGHEQFF. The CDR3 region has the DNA TGTGCCAGCAGCCAAGATCCTAGCGGGAGGGGCCATGAGCAGTTCTTC.

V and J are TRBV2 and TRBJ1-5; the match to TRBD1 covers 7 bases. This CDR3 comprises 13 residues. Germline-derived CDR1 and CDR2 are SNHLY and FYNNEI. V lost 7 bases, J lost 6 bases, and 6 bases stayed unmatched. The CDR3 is CASNLRGLQPQHF. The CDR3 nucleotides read TGTGCCAGCAACCTAAGGGGGCTTCAGCCCCAGCATTTT. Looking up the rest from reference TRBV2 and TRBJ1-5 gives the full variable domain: EPEVTQTPSHQVTQMGQEVILRCVPISNHLYFYWYRQILGQKVEFLVSFYNNEISEKSEIFDDQFSVERPDGSNFTLKIRSTKLEDSAMYFCASNLRGLQPQHFGDGTRLSIL.

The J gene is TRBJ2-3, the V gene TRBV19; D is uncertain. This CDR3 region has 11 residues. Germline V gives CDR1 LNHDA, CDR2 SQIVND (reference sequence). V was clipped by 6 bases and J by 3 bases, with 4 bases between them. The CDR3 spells CASRRTDTQYF. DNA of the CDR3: TGTGCCAGTAGGCGGACAGATACGCAGTATTTT. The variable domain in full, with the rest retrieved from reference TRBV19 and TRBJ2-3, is DGGITQSPKYLFRKEGQNVTLSCEQNLNHDAMYWYRQDPGQGLRLIYYSQIVNDFQKGDIAEGYSVSREKKESFPLTVTSAQKNPTAFYLCASRRTDTQYFGPGTRLTVL.

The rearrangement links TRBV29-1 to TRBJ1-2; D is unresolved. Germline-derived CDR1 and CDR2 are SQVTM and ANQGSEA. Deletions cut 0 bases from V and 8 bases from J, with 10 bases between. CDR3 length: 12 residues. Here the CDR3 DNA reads TGCAGCGTTGAAGATCGGCCTGGGGGCTACACCTTC. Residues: CSVEDRPGGYTF.

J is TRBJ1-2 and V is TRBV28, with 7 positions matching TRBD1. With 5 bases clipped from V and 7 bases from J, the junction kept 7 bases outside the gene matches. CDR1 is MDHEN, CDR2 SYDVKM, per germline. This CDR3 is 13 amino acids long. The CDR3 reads CASSLSGGGGYTF. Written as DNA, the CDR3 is TGTGCCAGCAGTCTCTCAGGGGGTGGTGGCTACACCTTC.

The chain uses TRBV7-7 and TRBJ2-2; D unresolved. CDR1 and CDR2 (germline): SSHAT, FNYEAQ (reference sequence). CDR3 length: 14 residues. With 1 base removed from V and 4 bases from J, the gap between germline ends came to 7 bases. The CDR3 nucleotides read TGTGCCAGCAGCTTAGAAGGGTTCACCGGGGAGCTGTTTTTT. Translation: CASSLEGFTGELFF. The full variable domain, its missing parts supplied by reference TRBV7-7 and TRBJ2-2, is GAGVSQSPRYKVTKRGQDVTLRCDPISSHATLYWYQQALGQGPEFLTYFNYEAQPDKSGLPSDRFSAERPEGSISTLTIQRTEQRDSAMYRCASSLEGFTGELFFGEGSRLTVL.

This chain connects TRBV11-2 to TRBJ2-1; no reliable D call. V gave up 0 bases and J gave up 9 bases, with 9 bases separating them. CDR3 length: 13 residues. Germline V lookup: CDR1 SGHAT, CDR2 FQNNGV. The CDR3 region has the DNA TGTGCCAGCAGCTTAGAAAGGGTTAGTGAGCAGTTCTTC. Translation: CASSLERVSEQFF.

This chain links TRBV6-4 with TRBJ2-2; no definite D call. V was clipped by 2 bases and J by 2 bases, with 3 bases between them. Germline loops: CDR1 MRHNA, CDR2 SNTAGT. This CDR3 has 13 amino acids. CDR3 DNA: TGTGCCAGCAGTGACAAAAACACCGGGGAGCTGTTTTTT. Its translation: CASSDKNTGELFF.

In DNA form, the CDR3 reads TGCGCCAGCAGTGAGTCAGCAGCCACCTATGGCTACACCTTC. This translates into CASSESAATYGYTF. This chain links TRBV10-2 with TRBJ1-2; D is ambiguous. Trimming stripped 0 bases from V and 4 bases from J, with 9 bases between. Germline lookup yields CDR1 WSHSY and CDR2 SAAADI. The CDR3 has 14 amino acids.

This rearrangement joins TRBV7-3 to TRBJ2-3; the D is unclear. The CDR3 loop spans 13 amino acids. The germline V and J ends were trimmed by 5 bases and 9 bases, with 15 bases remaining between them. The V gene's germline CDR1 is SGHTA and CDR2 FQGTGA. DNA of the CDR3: TGTGCCAGCAGCCCCCCGAACAGTGAGACGCAGTATTTT. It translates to CASSPPNSETQYF.

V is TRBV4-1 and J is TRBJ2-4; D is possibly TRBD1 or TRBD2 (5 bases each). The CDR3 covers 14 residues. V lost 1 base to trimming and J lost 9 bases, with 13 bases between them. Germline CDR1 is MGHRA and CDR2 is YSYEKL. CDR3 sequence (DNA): TGCGCCAGCAGCCAAGGGGAAGTGAGGGGCATTCAGTACTTC. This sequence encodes CASSQGEVRGIQYF.

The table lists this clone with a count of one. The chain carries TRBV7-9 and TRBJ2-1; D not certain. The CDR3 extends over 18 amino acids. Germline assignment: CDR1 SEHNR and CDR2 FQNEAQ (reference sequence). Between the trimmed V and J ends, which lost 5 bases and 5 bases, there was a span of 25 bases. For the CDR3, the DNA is TGTGCCAGCAGCACCCGATTGACGGGCCCTCCCCTTAACAATGAGCAGTTCTTC. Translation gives CASSTRLTGPPLNNEQFF.

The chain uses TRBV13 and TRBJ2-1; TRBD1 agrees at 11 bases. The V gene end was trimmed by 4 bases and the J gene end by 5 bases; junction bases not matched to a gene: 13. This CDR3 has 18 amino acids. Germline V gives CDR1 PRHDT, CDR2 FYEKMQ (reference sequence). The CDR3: CASSSRDRGTRRDNEQFF. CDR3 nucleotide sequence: TGTGCCAGCAGCTCCCGGGACAGGGGGACTAGGCGGGACAATGAGCAGTTCTTC.

The CDR3 nucleotides are TGTGCCAGCAGTGAATCCGGGACAGGCCTGAACACTGAAGCTTTCTTT. Translated: CASSESGTGLNTEAFF. V and J are TRBV6-1 and TRBJ1-1; 8 bases are a match to TRBD1. CDR3 size: 16 residues. With V trimmed by 2 bases and J by 0 bases, 5 bases remained unmatched. CDR1 MNHNS and CDR2 SASEGT come from the germline V gene.

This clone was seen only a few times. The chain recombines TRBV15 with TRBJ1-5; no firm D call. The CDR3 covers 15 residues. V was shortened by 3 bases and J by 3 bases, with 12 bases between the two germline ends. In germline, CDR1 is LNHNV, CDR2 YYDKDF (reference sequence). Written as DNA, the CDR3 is TGTGCCACCAGCAGTGACGGACGATACAATCAGCCCCAGCATTTT. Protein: CATSSDGRYNQPQHF. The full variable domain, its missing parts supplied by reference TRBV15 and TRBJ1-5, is DAMVIQNPRYQVTQFGKPVTLSCSQTLNHNVMYWYQQKSSQAPKLLFHYYDKDFNNEADTPDNFQSRRPNTSFCFLDIRSPGLGDTAMYLCATSSDGRYNQPQHFGDGTRLSIL.

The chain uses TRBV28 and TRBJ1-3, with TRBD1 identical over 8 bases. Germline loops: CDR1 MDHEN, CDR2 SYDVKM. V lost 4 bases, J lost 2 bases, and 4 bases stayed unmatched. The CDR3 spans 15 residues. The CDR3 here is CASSSTTGAGNTIYF. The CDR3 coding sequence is TGTGCCAGCAGTTCAACGACAGGGGCTGGAAACACCATATATTTT.

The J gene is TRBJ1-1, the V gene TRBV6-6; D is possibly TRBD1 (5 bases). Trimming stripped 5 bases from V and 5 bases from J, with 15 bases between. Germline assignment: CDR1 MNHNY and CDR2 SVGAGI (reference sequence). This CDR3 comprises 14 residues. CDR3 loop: CASSRRGIRTEAFF. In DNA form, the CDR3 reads TGTGCCAGCAGTCGTAGGGGTATAAGGACTGAAGCTTTCTTT.

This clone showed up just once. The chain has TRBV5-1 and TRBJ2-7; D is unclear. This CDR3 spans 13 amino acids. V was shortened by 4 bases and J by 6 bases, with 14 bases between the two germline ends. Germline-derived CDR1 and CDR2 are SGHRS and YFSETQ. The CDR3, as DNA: TGCGCCAGCAGCACGACCTTACCAGGCGAGCAGTACTTC. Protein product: CASSTTLPGEQYF.

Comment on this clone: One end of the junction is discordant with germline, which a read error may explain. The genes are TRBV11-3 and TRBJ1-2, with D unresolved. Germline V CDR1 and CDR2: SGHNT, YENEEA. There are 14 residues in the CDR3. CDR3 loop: CASRSGRAKYGYTF. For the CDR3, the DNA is TGTGCCAGCAGGTCCGGCCGGGCTAAGTATGGCTACACCTTC.

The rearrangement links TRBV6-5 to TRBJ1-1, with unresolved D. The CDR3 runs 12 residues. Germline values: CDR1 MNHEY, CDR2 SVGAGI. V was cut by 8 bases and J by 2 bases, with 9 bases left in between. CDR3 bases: TGTGCCAGCCAGTTCGGAAACACTGAAGCTTTCTTT. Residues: CASQFGNTEAFF.